The rows below give T cell receptor beta chains drawn from one sample of a study of neoadjuvant nivolumab and ipilimumab in lung cancer. Here immunoSEQ multiplex PCR was the method, and the copy in TCRdb shows in-frame clones only, minus some. The sample shows approximately 23,000 clones, 82% of them seen only once. The sample consisted of peripheral blood, taken before neoadjuvant nivolumab, alone or with ipilimumab. Receptors originate from an adult with non-small cell lung cancer. The conserved cysteine and the conserved F or W are not part of the CDR3 here. Fields, in order: CDR3 protein, V gene, J gene.

CDR3: ASSPAGAETQY
V: TRBV5-4
J: TRBJ2-5

CDR3: ASSFLGGGDYGYT
V: TRBV5-1
J: TRBJ1-2

CDR3: ASSPGVYEQY
V: TRBV11-3
J: TRBJ2-7

CDR3: ASSSLTGYTGELF
V: TRBV9
J: TRBJ2-2

CDR3: ASSPQQGFGYT
V: TRBV7-3
J: TRBJ1-2

CDR3: ASSPTQGIHGYT
V: TRBV7-3
J: TRBJ1-2

CDR3: ASSPSYREFSGYT
V: TRBV7-8
J: TRBJ1-2

CDR3: ASSEKDYNEQF
V: TRBV6-4
J: TRBJ2-1

CDR3: ASSPLPTWGYT
V: TRBV7-3
J: TRBJ1-2

CDR3: AIKGQGGTGELF
V: TRBV10-3
J: TRBJ2-2

CDR3: ASRGTSGGRGAYNEQF
V: TRBV2
J: TRBJ2-1

CDR3: ASSQDPSSGANVLT
V: TRBV5-5
J: TRBJ2-6

CDR3: ASSLGVDRQETQY
V: TRBV5-1
J: TRBJ2-5

CDR3: ASSVGQSSGNTIY
V: TRBV9
J: TRBJ1-3

CDR3: ASSSKTGPYEQY
V: TRBV6-5
J: TRBJ2-7

CDR3: ASSSLRNYNSNQPQH
V: TRBV19
J: TRBJ1-5

CDR3: ASSETGLGYEQY
V: TRBV2
J: TRBJ2-7

CDR3: ASSQERLAVSEQY
V: TRBV5-5
J: TRBJ2-7

CDR3: ASSLIRGGGTYEQY
V: TRBV7-6
J: TRBJ2-7